This TCR beta chain was retrieved from a study of OX40 agonist ivuxolimab in advanced cancers. Study at large: The study gave patients intravenous ivuxolimab at 0.01 to 10 mg/kg every 2 weeks. Participants, approximately 83% male, averaged roughly 55 years of age, ranging from 23 to 79. Whole-study findings and limits: The study did not work out the antigen specificity of the expanded peripheral T cells.

About this clone: No antigen is known for it.

TCRdb's table, derived via immunoSEQ multiplex PCR, lists solely in-frame clones and lacks some. The table lists approximately 66,000 clones, around 88% of them singletons. This CDR3 is 15 amino acids long. V was pared by 4 bases and J by 6 bases, with 8 bases of the junction left unmatched. Germline V CDR1 and CDR2: MNHEY, SVGAGI. The chain combines TRBV6-5 with TRBJ2-1; 8 bases map to TRBD1. This TCR was recovered from an adult with an advanced solid tumor such as melanoma, head and neck, liver or kidney cancer. Specimen: CD4+ or CD8+ T cells sorted from blood, collected in a trial of the OX40 agonist ivuxolimab. The CDR3 is CASSSRTGMGNEQFF. In DNA, the CDR3 is TGTGCCAGCAGTTCTAGGACAGGGATGGGCAATGAGCAGTTCTTC.